This TCR beta chain was sequenced during a study of technical replicates of blood from a handful of donors (dated 2017 in TCRdb). Notes on this clone: Which antigen it targets is not known. The input lacks base qualities; no much larger clone sits a single base away.

V sheds 5 bases and J sheds 6 bases, leaving 8 bases between their ends. From the cysteine up to the phenylalanine, the CDR3 has a length of 12 residues. Left in the record is the CDR3 DNA by itself, 36 bases read in frame from the first base. CDR1 and CDR2 (MDHEN, SYDVKM) derive from the germline V gene. Libraries were made using the immunoSEQ multiplex PCR assay. The immuneACCESS repertoire file appears here via TCRdb, limited to in-frame rearrangements. These files lack a portion of the clones; in checked studies, under half of the deficit traces to unresolved V genes, and the cause of the others is not known. Counted in this sample were tens of thousands of clones; approximately 96% of them appeared once. The biggest ten clones account for over 0.2% of the sample.

Specimen: T cells isolated from PBMCs. Recombination linked TRBV28 to TRBJ1-5; the D gene is unclear. This sequence originates from a human donor in good health. The sequenced DNA: TGTGCCAGCAGTACGCCGGGTCAGCCCCAGCATTTT. It translates to CASSTPGQPQHF. The CDR3, completed at both ends by the reference TRBV28 and TRBJ1-5 genes, gives the full variable domain DVKVTQSSRYLVKRTGEKVFLECVQDMDHENMFWYRQDPGLGLRLIYFSYDVKMKEKGDIPEGYSVSREKKERFSLILESASTNQTSMYLCASSTPGQPQHFGDGTRLSIL.